This entry is about one T cell receptor beta chain. The antigen is unknown. Trimming pared 8 bases from V and 8 bases from J, leaving 16 bases between. Per germline, CDR1 MGHRA and CDR2 YSYEKL. The CDR3 loop spans 14 amino acids. These data belong to a study of radiotherapy plus CTLA-4 blockade in lung cancer. At the level of the study: In roughly 17% of patients, objective responses were seen; 31% had disease control. Findings and caveats of the study: Interferon-beta and early blood T cell clone dynamics reportedly predicted response best. The study found tumor-derived TCR clones expanded in blood after radiotherapy plus ipilimumab.

Focal radiation plus CTLA-4 blockade with ipilimumab was given to patients with chemo-refractory metastatic non-small-cell lung cancer. Using immunoSEQ multiplex PCR, the repertoire was profiled, and TCRdb retains in-frame clones only, with some absent. The data contain 50,000 to 60,000 clones, roughly 80% of them singletons. The receptor's source is a human donor with non-small cell lung cancer who had a complete response to radiotherapy plus ipilimumab. Sequences were derived from peripheral blood, sampled from a patient treated with radiotherapy plus ipilimumab. The chain employs TRBV4-1 and TRBJ1-6; the D gene is possibly TRBD1 (5 bases). The CDR3 nucleotides are TGCGCCAGCGCGTCGGGGAGGGACGATTCACCCCTCCACTTT. Its translation is CASASGRDDSPLHF.